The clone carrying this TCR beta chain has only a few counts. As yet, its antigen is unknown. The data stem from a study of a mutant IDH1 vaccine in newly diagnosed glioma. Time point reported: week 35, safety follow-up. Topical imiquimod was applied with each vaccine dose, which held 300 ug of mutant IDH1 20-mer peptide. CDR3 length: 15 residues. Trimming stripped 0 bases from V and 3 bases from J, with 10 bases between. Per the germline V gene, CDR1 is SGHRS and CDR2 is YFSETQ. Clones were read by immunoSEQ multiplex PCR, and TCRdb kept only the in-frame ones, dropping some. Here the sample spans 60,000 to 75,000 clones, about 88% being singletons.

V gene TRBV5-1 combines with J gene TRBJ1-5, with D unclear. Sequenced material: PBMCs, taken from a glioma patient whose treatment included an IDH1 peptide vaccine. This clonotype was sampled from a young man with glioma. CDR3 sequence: CASSLDGFTNQPQHF. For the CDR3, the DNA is TGCGCCAGCAGCTTGGATGGGTTTACCAATCAGCCCCAGCATTTT.